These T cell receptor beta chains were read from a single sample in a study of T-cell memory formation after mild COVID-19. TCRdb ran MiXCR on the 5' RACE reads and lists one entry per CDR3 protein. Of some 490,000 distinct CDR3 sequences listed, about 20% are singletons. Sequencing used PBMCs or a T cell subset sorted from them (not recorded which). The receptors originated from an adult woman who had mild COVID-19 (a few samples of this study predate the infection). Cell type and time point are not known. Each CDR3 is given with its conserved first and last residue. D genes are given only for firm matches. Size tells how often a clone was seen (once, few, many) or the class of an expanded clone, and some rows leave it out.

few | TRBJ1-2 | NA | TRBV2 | CASSAGSRYAGYTF | TGTGCCAGCAGTGCAGGGTCCCGATATGCGGGCTACACCTTC
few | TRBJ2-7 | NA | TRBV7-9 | CASSLGGNGSYEQYF | TGTGCCAGCAGCTTAGGGGGGAACGGCTCCTACGAGCAGTACTTC
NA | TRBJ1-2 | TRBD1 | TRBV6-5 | CASSYSRDRGLGYTF | TGTGCCAGCAGTTACTCGCGGGACAGGGGGCTTGGCTACACCTTC
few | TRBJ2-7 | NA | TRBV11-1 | CASSSPRQGDYPEQYF | TGTGCCAGCAGCTCTCCGCGGCAGGGGGACTACCCCGAGCAGTACTTC
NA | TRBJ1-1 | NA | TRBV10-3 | CAISAGGGMNTEAFF | TGTGCCATCAGTGCGGGGGGCGGAATGAACACTGAAGCTTTCTTT
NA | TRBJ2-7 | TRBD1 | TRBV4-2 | CASSQDGRAGGLYEQYF | TGTGCCAGCAGCCAAGATGGTAGGGCAGGGGGCCTCTACGAGCAGTACTTC
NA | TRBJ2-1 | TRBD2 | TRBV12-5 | CASGPGTSGGSSYNEQFF | TGTGCTAGTGGTCCGGGGACTAGCGGGGGCAGCTCCTACAATGAGCAGTTCTTC
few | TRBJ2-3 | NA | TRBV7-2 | CASSLPRTTSTDTQYF | TGTGCCAGCAGCTTACCCCGGACGACCAGCACAGATACGCAGTATTTT
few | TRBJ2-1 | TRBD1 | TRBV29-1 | CSVERAAGGEQFF | TGCAGCGTTGAAAGGGCGGCAGGGGGTGAGCAGTTCTTC
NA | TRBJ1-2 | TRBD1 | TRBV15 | CATSRDTGGTGLTYGYTF | TGTGCCACCAGCAGAGATACTGGGGGGACAGGGCTTACCTATGGCTACACCTTC
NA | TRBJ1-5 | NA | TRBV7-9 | CASSSSRDGRGVQPQQF | TGTGCCAGCAGCTCCTCCCGGGACGGGCGAGGGGTGCAGCCCCAGCAATTT
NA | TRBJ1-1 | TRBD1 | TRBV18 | CASSPQGEDTEAFF | TGTGCCAGCTCACCGCAGGGGGAGGACACTGAAGCTTTCTTT
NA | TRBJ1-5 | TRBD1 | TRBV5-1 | CASSLRQGEQPQHF | TGCGCCAGCAGCCTCCGACAGGGCGAACAGCCCCAGCATTTT
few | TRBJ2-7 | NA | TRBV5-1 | CASSLEQETVGENEQYF | TGCGCCAGCAGCTTGGAGCAGGAGACAGTTGGGGAGAACGAGCAGTACTTC
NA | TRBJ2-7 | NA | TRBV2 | CASTSRAFYSYEQYF | TGTGCCAGCACCTCACGGGCATTTTATTCCTACGAGCAGTACTTC
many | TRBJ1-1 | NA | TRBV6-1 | CASSPGGWNTEAFF | TGTGCCAGCTCGCCGGGGGGCTGGAACACTGAAGCTTTCTTT
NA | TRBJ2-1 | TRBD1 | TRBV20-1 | CSAVTGGSFGEQFF | TGCAGTGCTGTTACAGGGGGCTCTTTCGGTGAGCAGTTCTTC
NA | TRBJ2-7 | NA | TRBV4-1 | CASSRSSSLQGYEQYF | TGCGCCAGCAGCCGATCATCTTCCTTACAAGGATACGAGCAGTACTTC
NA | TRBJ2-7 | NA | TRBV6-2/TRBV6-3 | CASSYLPPIEQYF | TGTGCCAGCAGTTACTTGCCCCCTATCGAGCAGTACTTC
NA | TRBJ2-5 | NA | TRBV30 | CAWSGSPRIQETQYF | TGTGCCTGGAGCGGATCGCCCCGGATTCAAGAGACCCAGTACTTC
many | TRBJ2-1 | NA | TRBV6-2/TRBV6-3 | CASSPSFEQFF | TGTGCCAGCAGTCCTAGTTTTGAGCAGTTCTTC
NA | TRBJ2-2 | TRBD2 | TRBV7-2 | CASSFRSSGLNTGELFF | TGTGCCAGCAGCTTCCGCTCTAGCGGATTGAACACCGGGGAGCTGTTTTTT
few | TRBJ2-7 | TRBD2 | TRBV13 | CASSPSGRAESEQYF | TGTGCCAGCAGCCCTAGCGGGAGGGCCGAGAGCGAGCAGTACTTC
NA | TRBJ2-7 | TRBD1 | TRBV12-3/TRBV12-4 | CASSSAQGDGTYEQYF | TGTGCCAGCAGTTCGGCCCAGGGGGATGGTACTTACGAGCAGTACTTC
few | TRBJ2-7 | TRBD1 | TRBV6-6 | CASSYSRTGGNEQYF | TGTGCCAGCAGTTACTCAAGGACAGGGGGCAACGAGCAGTACTTC
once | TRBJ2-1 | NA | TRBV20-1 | CSASRGSNEQFF | TGCAGTGCTAGCCGGGGGAGCAATGAGCAGTTCTTC